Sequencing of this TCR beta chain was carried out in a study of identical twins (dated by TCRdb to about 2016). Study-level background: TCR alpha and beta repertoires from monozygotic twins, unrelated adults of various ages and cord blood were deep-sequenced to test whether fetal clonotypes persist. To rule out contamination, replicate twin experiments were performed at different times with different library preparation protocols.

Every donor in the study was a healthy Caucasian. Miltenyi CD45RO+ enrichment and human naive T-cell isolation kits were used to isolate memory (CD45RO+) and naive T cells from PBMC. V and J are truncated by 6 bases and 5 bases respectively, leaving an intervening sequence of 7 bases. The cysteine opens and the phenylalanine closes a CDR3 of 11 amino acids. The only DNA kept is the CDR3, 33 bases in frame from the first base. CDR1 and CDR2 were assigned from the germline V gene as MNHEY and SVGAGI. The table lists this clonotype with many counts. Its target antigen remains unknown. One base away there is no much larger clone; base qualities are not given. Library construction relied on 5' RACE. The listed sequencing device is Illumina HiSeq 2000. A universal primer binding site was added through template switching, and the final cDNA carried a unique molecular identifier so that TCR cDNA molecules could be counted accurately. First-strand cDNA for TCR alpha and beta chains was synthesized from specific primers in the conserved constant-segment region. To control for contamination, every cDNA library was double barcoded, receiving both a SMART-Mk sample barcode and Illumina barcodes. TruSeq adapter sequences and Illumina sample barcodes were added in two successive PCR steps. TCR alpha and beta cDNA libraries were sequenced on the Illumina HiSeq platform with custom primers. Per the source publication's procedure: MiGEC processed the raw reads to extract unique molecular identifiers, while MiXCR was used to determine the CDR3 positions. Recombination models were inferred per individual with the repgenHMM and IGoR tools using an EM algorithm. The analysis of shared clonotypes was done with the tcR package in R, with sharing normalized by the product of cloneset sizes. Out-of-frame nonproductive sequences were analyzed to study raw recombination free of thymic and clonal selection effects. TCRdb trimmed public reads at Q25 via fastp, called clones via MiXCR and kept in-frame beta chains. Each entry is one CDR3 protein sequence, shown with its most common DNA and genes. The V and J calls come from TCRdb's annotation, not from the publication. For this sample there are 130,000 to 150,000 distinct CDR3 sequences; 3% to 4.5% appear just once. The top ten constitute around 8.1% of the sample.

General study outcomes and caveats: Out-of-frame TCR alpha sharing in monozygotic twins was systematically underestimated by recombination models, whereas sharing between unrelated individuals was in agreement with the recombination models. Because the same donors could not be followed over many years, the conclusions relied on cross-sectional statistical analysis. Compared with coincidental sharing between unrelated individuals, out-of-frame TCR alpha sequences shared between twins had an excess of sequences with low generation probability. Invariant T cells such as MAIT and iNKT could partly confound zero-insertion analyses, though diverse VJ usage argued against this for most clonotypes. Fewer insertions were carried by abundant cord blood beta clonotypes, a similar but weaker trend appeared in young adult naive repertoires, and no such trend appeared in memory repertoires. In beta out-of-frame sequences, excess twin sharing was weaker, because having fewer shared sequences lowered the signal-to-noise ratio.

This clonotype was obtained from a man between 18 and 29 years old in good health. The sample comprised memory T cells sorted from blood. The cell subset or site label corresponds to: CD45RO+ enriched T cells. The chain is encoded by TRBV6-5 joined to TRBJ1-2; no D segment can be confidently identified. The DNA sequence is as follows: TGTGCCAGCAGGGCACTTTATGGCTACACCTTC. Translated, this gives CASRALYGYTF.